A single sample is the source of the 6 T cell receptor beta chains below, sequenced in a study of cytomegalovirus exposure and HLA in healthy donors. The PCR had 60 Vbeta and 13 Jbeta primers. The method was immunoSEQ multiplex PCR; TCRdb's version includes in-frame clones alone and lacks a portion of them. The sample lists 140,000 to 150,000 clones; around 73% were seen once. The material sequenced was PBMCs. The origin of the receptors is a female donor in good health and CMV-seronegative.

The V call is TRBV10-3, the J call TRBJ2-3, with a tentative D call TRBD2 (6 bases). The ends were cut back, 11 bases at V and 2 bases at J, with 14 bases in the middle. From germline, CDR1 is ENHRY and CDR2 SYGVKD. This CDR3 has 13 amino acids. CDR3 region: CASLARNTDTQYF. CDR3 nucleotide sequence: TGTGCCTCGCTAGCGAGGAACACAGATACGCAGTATTTT.

The gene calls are TRBV6-5 and TRBJ1-1; no clear D gene. CDR1 and CDR2 (germline): MNHEY, SVGAGI. V shed 10 bases and J shed 3 bases, with 21 bases lying between them. This CDR3 is 15 amino acids long. The CDR3 DNA reads as TGTGCCACTTTTTTGGACGCATCGGGGTACACTGAAGCTTTCTTT. Translated, it gives CATFLDASGYTEAFF.

This clone appeared a few times. The gene calls are TRBV5-1 and TRBJ1-2; tentative D call: TRBD1 (5 bases). Trimming left V 3 bases short and J 3 bases short, with 9 bases between. The CDR3 runs 13 residues. Germline-derived CDR1 and CDR2 are SGHRS and YFSETQ. The CDR3 DNA sequence: TGCGCCAGCAGCTACGGACAAGACTATGGCTACACCTTC. This sequence encodes CASSYGQDYGYTF.

The chain uses TRBV9 and TRBJ2-1, with 7 bases identical to TRBD1. The CDR3 contains 17 residues. Per the germline V gene, CDR1 is SGDLS and CDR2 is YYNGEE. V shed 4 bases and J 0 bases; nucleotides not matched to a gene: 10. The chain's CDR3 is CASSPRQGMRSYNEQFF. CDR3 in DNA: TGTGCCAGCAGCCCAAGACAGGGTATGCGCTCCTACAATGAGCAGTTCTTC.

The rearrangement uses TRBV11-2 and TRBJ1-3; D remains ambiguous. CDR1 is SGHAT, CDR2 FQNNGV, per germline. The ends were cut back, 5 bases at V and 0 bases at J, with 14 bases in the middle. The CDR3 length is 16 residues. The DNA for the CDR3 is TGTGCCAGCAGCCCCTCCGGCGGAATCTCTGGAAACACCATATATTTT. It encodes CASSPSGGISGNTIYF.

The J gene is TRBJ1-6, the V gene TRBV30, with TRBD1 matching over 8 bases. In germline, CDR1 is GTSNPN, CDR2 SVGIG (reference sequence). J lost 14 bases, V lost 0 bases, and 15 bases had no gene match. The CDR3 runs to 16 residues. The CDR3 reads CAWSVRPAGGFRALHF. In nucleotides, the CDR3 is TGTGCCTGGAGTGTGCGTCCGGCAGGGGGCTTTCGGGCCCTCCACTTT.